Listed here are 25 T cell receptor beta chains from one sample, sequenced in a study of neoadjuvant anti-PD-1 for oral cavity cancer. The sample's time point: after neoadjuvant nivolumab, at surgical resection. Repertoires were generated with immunoSEQ multiplex PCR, while TCRdb's copy carries only in-frame clones and drops some. The sample shows approximately 15,000 clones, around 40% of them seen only once. Sequencing was performed on tumor tissue, taken after nivolumab (anti-PD-1) treatment. These receptors were taken from a person aged 35-79 years with oral cavity squamous cell carcinoma.

The genes are TRBV29-1 and TRBJ2-2, with 7 bases that match TRBD1. Germline V gives CDR1 SQVTM, CDR2 ANQGSEA. CDR3 length: 13 amino acids. V lost 4 bases and J lost 5; bases outside the gene matches: 4. CDR3 coding DNA: TGCAGCGTTGGGCCACAGGGGACCGGGGAGCTGTTTTTT. It encodes CSVGPQGTGELFF.

This clone was seen only a few times. V gene TRBV5-6 combines with J gene TRBJ1-2, with D uncertain. Trimming took off 2 bases at V and 4 bases at J, with 15 bases between the two ends. The CDR3 covers 15 residues. Germline V gene lookup returns CDR1 SGHDT and CDR2 YYEEEE. CDR3 amino acids: CASSLGGSVSYGYTF. CDR3 nucleotide sequence: TGTGCCAGCAGCTTAGGAGGGAGTGTAAGCTATGGCTACACCTTC. The whole variable domain, remainder taken from reference TRBV5-6 and TRBJ1-2, is DAGVTQSPTHLIKTRGQQVTLRCSPKSGHDTVSWYQQALGQGPQFIFQYYEEEERQRGNFPDRFSGHQFPNYSSELNVNALLLGDSALYLCASSLGGSVSYGYTFGSGTRLTVV.

This sequence joins TRBV7-9 and TRBJ1-2, with a tentative D call TRBD1 (5 bases). CDR1 is SEHNR and CDR2 is FQNEAQ in the germline V gene (reference sequence). The CDR3 extends over 14 amino acids. Trimming took 4 bases from V and 3 from J, leaving 12 bases between them. The CDR3 here is CASSSRGGDYGYTF. In DNA, the CDR3 is TGTGCCAGCAGCTCTCGAGGAGGGGACTATGGCTACACCTTC.

This clone appeared many times. The J gene is TRBJ1-1, the V gene TRBV19; D not resolved. The CDR3 consists of 15 residues. Germline V gene sequence: CDR1 LNHDA, CDR2 SQIVND (reference sequence). Trimming took 6 bases from V and 8 from J, leaving 22 bases between them. CDR3 residues: CASSLLDPVGREAFF. The CDR3 bases are TGTGCCAGTAGCCTCCTGGATCCCGTCGGGAGGGAAGCTTTCTTT.

The J gene is TRBJ2-3, the V gene TRBV7-9; 11 nucleotides match TRBD2. V trimming: 11 bases; J trimming: 2 bases; junction bases outside the gene matches: 9. The CDR3 totals 15 residues. Germline V gene data show CDR1 as SEHNR and CDR2 as FQNEAQ (reference sequence). This chain's CDR3 is CAYPTSGGDTDTQYF. CDR3 DNA: TGTGCCTACCCCACTAGCGGGGGAGACACAGATACGCAGTATTTT.

The chain is built from TRBV7-7 and TRBJ2-2; unclear D gene. The ends were cut back, 1 base at V and 6 bases at J, with 6 bases in the middle. There are 13 residues in the CDR3. Per germline, CDR1 SSHAT and CDR2 FNYEAQ (reference sequence). Written as DNA, the CDR3 is TGTGCCAGCAGCTTAGTTACGGCCGGGGAGCTGTTTTTT. Translated, it gives CASSLVTAGELFF.

The chain recombines TRBV6-6 with TRBJ1-6, with a possible D match to TRBD1 (6 bases). The germline gives CDR1 MNHNY, CDR2 SVGAGI (reference sequence). The V gene lost 5 bases and the J gene lost 8 bases, with 10 bases spanning the gap. The CDR3 spans 13 residues. CDR3 DNA: TGTGCCAGCAGTAACAGGGAGGATTCACCCCTCCACTTT. This gives the protein CASSNREDSPLHF.

The table lists this clone with a few counts. The gene calls are TRBV5-1 and TRBJ2-1; possibly TRBD2 for D (6 bases). Germline CDR1 is SGHRS and CDR2 is YFSETQ. The CDR3 loop spans 18 amino acids. V was shortened by 2 bases and J by 1 base, with 19 bases between the two germline ends. The CDR3 loop is CASSFPGRVAVSYNEQFF. The CDR3 coding sequence is TGCGCCAGCAGCTTTCCAGGGCGGGTAGCGGTTTCCTACAATGAGCAGTTCTTC.

This clone was observed a few times. The rearrangement joins TRBV6-6 to TRBJ1-1; D perhaps matches TRBD1 (5 bases). CDR1 is MNHNY and CDR2 is SVGAGI in the germline V gene (reference sequence). The CDR3 has 13 residues. The germline V and J ends were trimmed by 2 bases and 3 bases, with 7 bases remaining between them. The CDR3 spells CASSYDSYTEAFF. CDR3 nucleotide sequence: TGTGCCAGCAGTTACGACAGCTACACTGAAGCTTTCTTT.

This clone turned up a few times. The chain uses TRBV5-6 and TRBJ1-6; tentatively, D is TRBD1 (6 bases). Germline lookup yields CDR1 SGHDT and CDR2 YYEEEE. V shed 0 bases and J shed 8 bases, with 12 bases lying between them. The CDR3 extends over 15 amino acids. The CDR3 here is CASSLDGTWDSPLHF. CDR3 coding DNA: TGTGCCAGCAGCTTGGATGGGACATGGGATTCACCCCTCCACTTT.

This clone was detected a few times. This chain connects TRBV11-3 to TRBJ2-7, with TRBD2 as a possible D gene (5 bases). The V gene's germline CDR1 is SGHNT and CDR2 YENEEA. Trimming cost V 5 bases and J 4 bases, with 12 bases left between them. The CDR3 consists of 13 residues. This chain's CDR3 is CASSSRTGYEQYF. The CDR3 DNA sequence: TGTGCCAGCAGCAGCCGGACGGGATACGAGCAGTACTTC. The variable domain in full, completed from reference TRBV11-3 and TRBJ2-7, reads EAGVVQSPRYKIIEKKQPVAFWCNPISGHNTLYWYLQNLGQGPELLIRYENEEAVDDSQLPKDRFSAERLKGVDSTLKIQPAELGDSAVYLCASSSRTGYEQYFGPGTRLTVT.

The chain has TRBV2 and TRBJ2-1; TRBD2 agrees at 7 bases. Per the germline V gene, CDR1 is SNHLY and CDR2 is FYNNEI. The CDR3 is 16 amino acids. V lost 6 bases, J lost 10 bases, and 18 bases stayed unmatched. The CDR3 here is CASRDGTAGLVGEQFF. For the CDR3, the DNA is TGTGCCAGCAGGGATGGGACCGCCGGACTAGTCGGAGAGCAGTTCTTC.

Judged by abundance, this clone is large. This sequence joins TRBV7-2 and TRBJ2-5; D is ambiguous. The V gene's germline CDR1 is SGHTA and CDR2 FQGNSA. Trimming took 5 bases from V and 10 from J, leaving 11 bases between them. The CDR3 has 11 amino acids. The CDR3 spells CASSPHYGQYF. The DNA for the CDR3 is TGTGCCAGCAGCCCTCACTATGGCCAGTACTTC.

The genes are TRBV29-1 and TRBJ2-1; D perhaps matches TRBD1 (6 bases). Germline V gene lookup returns CDR1 SQVTM and CDR2 ANQGSEA. Between the trimmed V and J ends, which lost 5 bases and 2 bases, there was a span of 13 bases. CDR3 length equals 14 residues. The CDR3 sequence is CSVHSGDPYNEQFF. The CDR3 DNA reads as TGCAGCGTTCACTCAGGGGATCCCTACAATGAGCAGTTCTTC.

This clone was counted only a few times. The chain has TRBV11-3 and TRBJ2-1, with D tentatively TRBD2 (6 bases). V lost 0 bases and J 8 bases, leaving 14 bases between the germline ends. CDR3 length: 15 amino acids. Germline lookup yields CDR1 SGHNT and CDR2 YENEEA. The CDR3 coding sequence is TGTGCCAGCAGCTTAGATCAACGGGGAGGCGATGAGCAGTTCTTC. Its translation is CASSLDQRGGDEQFF.

This chain joins TRBV7-2 and TRBJ1-2; D is ambiguous. Germline V CDR1 and CDR2: SGHTA, FQGNSA. CDR3 length: 15 residues. Trimming shortened V by 5 bases and J by 5 bases, and 18 bases separated the two germline ends. CDR3 DNA: TGTGCCAGCAGCCTCCGGGAGGGCGCTGTTTATGGCTACACCTTC. Its translation is CASSLREGAVYGYTF.

This clone was observed many times. V usage is TRBV19 and J usage is TRBJ1-1, with no clear D. The CDR3 sequence is 16 residues long. Germline lookup yields CDR1 LNHDA and CDR2 SQIVND (reference sequence). V was clipped by 3 bases and J by 6 bases, with 20 bases between them. This chain's CDR3 is CASSIDSRVLGSEAFF. The DNA of the CDR3 is TGTGCCAGTAGTATCGATTCGCGGGTTCTGGGCTCTGAAGCTTTCTTT.

The V call is TRBV7-9, the J call TRBJ1-1; TRBD1 is a possible D gene (6 bases). The CDR3 runs 14 residues. Between the trimmed V and J ends, which lost 3 bases and 1 base, there was a span of 9 bases. Germline V CDR1 and CDR2: SEHNR, FQNEAQ (reference sequence). The CDR3 coding sequence is TGTGCCAGCAGCTTTCAGGGGACGAACACTGAAGCTTTCTTT. Its protein product is CASSFQGTNTEAFF.

The rearrangement joins TRBV18 to TRBJ1-1; 7 positions agree with TRBD1. The CDR3 extends over 16 amino acids. Germline CDR1 reads KGHSH; CDR2 reads LQKENI. V trimming: 5 bases; J trimming: 5 bases; junction bases outside the gene matches: 14. CDR3 sequence: CASSDEQGGPATEAFF. The CDR3 DNA follows: TGTGCCAGCTCAGACGAGCAGGGGGGCCCGGCAACTGAAGCTTTCTTT.

V usage is TRBV5-4 and J usage is TRBJ2-5; 7 nucleotides match TRBD1. The CDR3 consists of 14 residues. CDR1 and CDR2 from the germline V gene are SGHNT and YYREEE (reference sequence). The J segment lost 4 bases and the V segment lost 4 bases, leaving 7 bases of the junction unmatched. The CDR3 spells CASSPRQGRETQYF. In DNA form, the CDR3 reads TGTGCCAGCAGCCCCAGACAGGGCAGAGAGACCCAGTACTTC.

The chain uses TRBV7-2 and TRBJ1-1, with D tentatively TRBD1 (5 bases). The CDR3 totals 17 residues. V shed 2 bases and J shed 0 bases, with 16 bases lying between them. Per the germline V gene, CDR1 is SGHTA and CDR2 is FQGNSA. The CDR3 spells CASSLILGVGVNTEAFF. DNA for the CDR3: TGTGCCAGCAGCTTAATCCTGGGGGTGGGAGTGAACACTGAAGCTTTCTTT.

The table lists this clone with many counts. The J gene is TRBJ2-7, the V gene TRBV30; D remains ambiguous. The CDR3 runs to 13 residues. CDR1 and CDR2 (germline): GTSNPN, SVGIG (reference sequence). With 1 base removed from V and 4 bases from J, the gap between germline ends came to 11 bases. CDR3 bases: TGTGCCTGGAGTGAAACGGGTGGGTACGAGCAGTACTTC. Translated, it gives CAWSETGGYEQYF.

This clone is a singleton in its sample. The chain carries TRBV6-6 and TRBJ1-5, with D possibly matching TRBD1 (6 bases). The CDR3 runs to 13 residues. Deletions cut 7 bases from V and 3 bases from J, with 10 bases between. Germline V gene sequence: CDR1 MNHNY, CDR2 SVGAGI (reference sequence). CDR3 sequence reads: CASTYRVNQPQHF. The CDR3 DNA reads TGTGCCAGCACCTACAGGGTCAATCAGCCCCAGCATTTT.

The chain joins TRBV15 to TRBJ1-2; 8 nucleotides align to TRBD1. Looked up from germline, CDR1 is LNHNV and CDR2 is YYDKDF (reference sequence). This CDR3 spans 13 amino acids. The J segment lost 7 bases and the V segment lost 5 bases, leaving 6 bases of the junction unmatched. CDR3 region: CATSVGTGGGYTF. The CDR3 DNA sequence: TGTGCCACCAGCGTAGGGACAGGAGGTGGCTACACCTTC.

This clone was counted a few times. The chain is built from TRBV9 and TRBJ1-1, with TRBD1 as a possible D gene (5 bases). The CDR3 is made up of 14 amino acids. Germline assignment: CDR1 SGDLS and CDR2 YYNGEE. Between the trimmed V and J ends, which lost 0 bases and 4 bases, there was a span of 10 bases. The CDR3 spells CASSVGQRGTEAFF. The CDR3 DNA reads as TGTGCCAGCAGCGTAGGACAGAGGGGCACTGAAGCTTTCTTT.